The next 27 T cell receptor beta chains were all read from a single sample in a study of blood T cell repertoires in COVID-19 (dated by TCRdb to the early 2020s). The receptor library was made with the immunoSEQ multiplex PCR assay. The source is immuneACCESS, and TCRdb retained only in-frame sequences with V and J called. Part of the clones is not carried over; for the studies checked, unresolved V genes explain less than half of this, and the remainder is unexplained. The table for this sample lists some 46,000 clones; roughly four fifths of them were counted only once. 7% to 8.5% of the sample rests with the top ten. Source material: peripheral blood. These receptors came from a man in his 60s with active COVID-19.

The table lists this clone with a count of one. The chain links TRBV5-1 to TRBJ1-1; D might be TRBD1 (5 bases). This CDR3 has 15 residues. The V and J ends lost 3 bases and 1 base respectively, with 13 bases between them. Germline V lookup: CDR1 SGHRS, CDR2 YFSETQ. The CDR3 loop reads CASSYQQDRNTEAFF. DNA for the CDR3: TGCGCCAGCAGCTATCAACAGGATCGGAACACTGAAGCTTTCTTT.

The chain joins TRBV9 to TRBJ2-1, with 9 bases aligning to TRBD1. The junction had 13 bases not matched to a gene; V was cut back by 5 bases and J by 4 bases. This CDR3 has 17 amino acids. Germline CDR1 and CDR2: SGDLS and YYNGEE. CDR3 loop: CASRRGDPGQGYNEQFF. Here the CDR3 DNA reads TGTGCCAGCAGAAGGGGGGACCCGGGACAGGGTTACAATGAGCAGTTCTTC.

This chain uses TRBV19 with TRBJ1-6, with D hard to call. CDR1 is LNHDA and CDR2 is SQIVND in the germline V gene (reference sequence). V shed 6 bases and J shed 7 bases, with 22 bases lying between them. The CDR3 totals 17 residues. The CDR3 region has the DNA TGTGCCAGTAGCGAATCGTCGGGAGGTTTGGCAAATTCACCCCTCCACTTT. Residues: CASSESSGGLANSPLHF.

J is TRBJ1-2 and V is TRBV6-5; D remains ambiguous. CDR3 length: 14 residues. Trimming took 0 bases from V and 0 from J, leaving 5 bases between them. From germline, CDR1 is MNHEY and CDR2 SVGAGI. The CDR3, as DNA: TGTGCCAGCAGTTACTCGTCAGCTAACTATGGCTACACCTTC. This codes for CASSYSSANYGYTF.

The chain joins TRBV9 to TRBJ1-1, with TRBD1 matching over 8 bases. V was clipped by 0 bases and J by 0 bases; unmatched bases: 1. The CDR3 loop spans 15 amino acids. Per the germline V gene, CDR1 is SGDLS and CDR2 is YYNGEE. This CDR3 is CASSVGQGLNTEAFF. CDR3 bases: TGTGCCAGCAGCGTAGGACAGGGGTTGAACACTGAAGCTTTCTTT.

The chain is built from TRBV6-6 and TRBJ2-2, with a tentative D call TRBD1 (5 bases). Trimming removed 6 bases from V and 4 bases from J, with 15 bases in between. Per the germline V gene, CDR1 is MNHNY and CDR2 is SVGAGI (reference sequence). The CDR3 length is 15 residues. CDR3 sequence: CASRTARTSTGELFF. The CDR3 DNA is TGTGCCAGCAGGACAGCCAGAACGAGCACCGGGGAGCTGTTTTTT.

The chain combines TRBV21-1 with TRBJ2-7; the D segment call TRBD2 is taken from the table without a DNA check. TRBV21-1 is deemed a pseudogene. The CDR3 has 16 residues. The DNA of the CDR3 is TGTGCCAGCACCCCTAAAAGCGCCAGCTTATCCTACGAGCAGTACTTC. It yields the protein CASTPKSASLSYEQYF.

This chain links TRBV6-2 or TRBV6-3 with TRBJ2-1; D might be TRBD2 (5 bases). The V end was cut by 0 bases, the J end by 5 bases, with 5 bases between. The CDR3 length is 13 residues. Germline assignment: CDR1 MNHEY and CDR2 SVGEGT. CDR3 nucleotides: TGTGCCAGCAGTTACTCCGGGAACAATGAGCAGTTCTTC. Amino acid sequence: CASSYSGNNEQFF.

J is TRBJ2-1 and V is TRBV28; D call uncertain. CDR1 is MDHEN and CDR2 is SYDVKM in the germline V gene. The V and J ends lost 2 bases and 3 bases respectively, with 5 bases between them. CDR3 length equals 13 residues. As DNA, the CDR3 is TGTGCCAGCAGTTTAAACTACTACAATGAGCAGTTCTTC. Translation: CASSLNYYNEQFF.

The chain combines TRBV28 with TRBJ1-3; no firm D call. CDR1 MDHEN and CDR2 SYDVKM come from the germline V gene. CDR3 length equals 14 residues. Trimming cost V 8 bases and J 0 bases, with 11 bases left between them. The CDR3 protein is CASLGRGSGNTIYF. The DNA of the CDR3 is TGTGCCAGCCTTGGACGGGGCTCTGGAAACACCATATATTTT.

This clone was detected only a few times. The J gene is TRBJ1-6, the V gene TRBV6-5; D is undetermined. The CDR3 consists of 15 residues. Germline CDR1 and CDR2: MNHEY and SVGAGI. V was clipped by 2 bases and J by 7 bases, with 12 bases between them. CDR3 bases: TGTGCCAGCAGTTACGGCGGGTCGCTAAATTCACCCCTCCACTTT. This sequence encodes CASSYGGSLNSPLHF.

This rearrangement joins TRBV6-2 or TRBV6-3 to TRBJ2-2, with a possible D match to TRBD2 (6 bases). The CDR3 loop spans 18 amino acids. V was trimmed by 5 bases and J by 0 bases, leaving 19 bases between them. Germline CDR1 reads MNHEY; CDR2 reads SVGEGT. The CDR3 here is CASSTNDLTRANTGELFF. CDR3 in DNA: TGTGCCAGCAGTACCAATGATCTGACTAGGGCGAACACCGGGGAGCTGTTTTTT.

This chain uses TRBV28 with TRBJ2-1, with D possibly being TRBD1 (5 bases). The V end lost 3 bases, the J end lost 10 bases, and 13 bases lay between the germline ends. The germline V gene encodes CDR1 MDHEN and CDR2 SYDVKM. There are 13 residues in the CDR3. The CDR3 reads CASSFSGLGEQFF. As DNA, the CDR3 is TGTGCCAGCAGTTTTTCAGGGTTAGGCGAGCAGTTCTTC. Based on the CDR3 plus reference TRBV28 and TRBJ2-1, the full variable domain is DVKVTQSSRYLVKRTGEKVFLECVQDMDHENMFWYRQDPGLGLRLIYFSYDVKMKEKGDIPEGYSVSREKKERFSLILESASTNQTSMYLCASSFSGLGEQFFGPGTRLTVL.

The CDR3 nucleotides read TGTGCCAGCAGTTTGGCCAGGGTGGGCTACGAGCAGTACTTC. Translated: CASSLARVGYEQYF. The chain is built from TRBV28 and TRBJ2-7, with D perhaps matching TRBD1 (5 bases). Trimming stripped 3 bases from V and 3 bases from J, with 12 bases between. The germline V gene has CDR1 MDHEN and CDR2 SYDVKM. This CDR3 is 14 amino acids long.

V usage is TRBV10-3 and J usage is TRBJ2-3; D may be TRBD1 (5 bases). The V end lost 5 bases, the J end lost 0 bases, and 9 bases lay between the germline ends. The CDR3 is 14 residues long. The germline gives CDR1 ENHRY, CDR2 SYGVKD. The CDR3 region is CAISQGASTDTQYF. CDR3 coding DNA: TGTGCCATCAGTCAGGGCGCTAGCACAGATACGCAGTATTTT.

CDR3 DNA sequence: TGTGCCAGCAGTTCCGGGACATTTAGCAATCAGCCCCAGCATTTT. Its translation: CASSSGTFSNQPQHF. The chain carries TRBV28 and TRBJ1-5, with D possibly matching TRBD1 (6 bases). The CDR3 is 15 residues long. CDR1 MDHEN and CDR2 SYDVKM come from the germline V gene. Between the trimmed V and J ends, which lost 4 bases and 0 bases, there was a span of 10 bases.

The rearrangement links TRBV28 to TRBJ2-7; 9 bases match TRBD2. V lost 6 bases, J lost 3 bases, and 9 bases stayed unmatched. Germline V gene data show CDR1 as MDHEN and CDR2 as SYDVKM. This CDR3 region has 15 residues. Here the CDR3 reads CASRRLAEADYEQYF. The CDR3 bases are TGTGCCAGCAGACGACTAGCGGAGGCTGACTACGAGCAGTACTTC.

Here the CDR3 reads CASSSQGQSDYGYTF. The CDR3, as DNA: TGTGCCAGCAGCTCCCAAGGACAGTCTGACTATGGCTACACCTTC. The rearrangement joins TRBV5-6 to TRBJ1-2; tentatively, D is TRBD1 (6 bases). CDR1 and CDR2 from the germline V gene are SGHDT and YYEEEE. V was clipped by 3 bases and J by 3 bases, with 15 bases between them. The CDR3 sequence is 15 residues long.

The J gene is TRBJ2-2, the V gene TRBV11-2, with TRBD1 identical over 10 bases. Germline-derived CDR1 and CDR2 are SGHAT and FQNNGV. J lost 1 base, V lost 5 bases, and 7 bases had no gene match. There are 17 residues in the CDR3. In DNA form, the CDR3 reads TGTGCCAGCAGCCCCCGACAGGGGGCCTTGAACACCGGGGAGCTGTTTTTT. This translates into CASSPRQGALNTGELFF.

The chain has TRBV30 and TRBJ2-7, with TRBD2 as a possible D gene (6 bases). Deletions cut 4 bases from V and 5 bases from J, with 9 bases between. Per the germline V gene, CDR1 is GTSNPN and CDR2 is SVGIG (reference sequence). The CDR3 sequence is 11 residues long. DNA of the CDR3: TGTGCCTGGAAGCGGGCCAACGAGCAGTACTTC. Protein: CAWKRANEQYF.

CDR3 in DNA: TGTGCCACCAGTGATGAAGCGGGAGTGGGTTACAATGAGCAGTTCTTC. It translates to CATSDEAGVGYNEQFF. The chain joins TRBV24-1 to TRBJ2-1; 8 nucleotides match TRBD2. The V gene's germline CDR1 is KGHDR and CDR2 SFDVKD. The CDR3 runs 16 residues. V was pared by 3 bases and J by 4 bases, with 7 bases of the junction left unmatched.

This chain links TRBV27 with TRBJ1-2; weak D call: TRBD1 (6 bases). CDR1 MNHEY and CDR2 SMNVEV come from the germline V gene (reference sequence). There are 15 residues in the CDR3. V was shortened by 4 bases and J by 4 bases, with 16 bases between the two germline ends. As DNA, the CDR3 is TGTGCCAGCAGTTCCCTACAGGGAGGGCTCTATGGCTACACCTTC. This gives the protein CASSSLQGGLYGYTF.

The chain carries TRBV28 and TRBJ1-2; D may be TRBD1 (6 bases). The CDR3 has 13 amino acids. V was clipped by 10 bases and J by 7 bases, with 19 bases between them. CDR1 and CDR2 (germline): MDHEN, SYDVKM. CDR3 amino acids: CAIYRGQGFGYTF. CDR3 bases: TGTGCCATCTACCGAGGGCAGGGGTTTGGCTACACCTTC.

Only a few counts were recorded for this clone. The chain has TRBV28 and TRBJ2-4; 7 nucleotides align to TRBD1. Germline V gene sequence: CDR1 MDHEN, CDR2 SYDVKM. This CDR3 spans 14 amino acids. With 5 bases clipped from V and 5 bases from J, the junction kept 6 bases outside the gene matches. The CDR3 nucleotides are TGTGCCAGCAGTCCGCGACAGGGTCAAAACATTCAGTACTTC. This sequence encodes CASSPRQGQNIQYF.

The chain has TRBV14 and TRBJ2-3; 8 bases align to TRBD2. CDR3 length equals 16 residues. CDR1 and CDR2 (germline): SGHDN, FVKESK. Germline trimming cut 3 bases from V and 1 base from J; bases unmatched to any gene: 6. The CDR3 protein is CASSHPGLAGTDTQYF. The CDR3 DNA sequence: TGTGCCAGCAGCCATCCCGGACTAGCCGGCACAGATACGCAGTATTTT. Using reference TRBV14 and TRBJ2-3 for the parts outside the CDR3, the full variable domain is EAGVTQFPSHSVIEKGQTVTLRCDPISGHDNLYWYRRVMGKEIKFLLHFVKESKQDESGMPNNRFLAERTGGTYSTLKVQPAELEDSGVYFCASSHPGLAGTDTQYFGPGTRLTVL.

The gene calls are TRBV3-1 (or the pseudogene TRBV3-2) and TRBJ1-6; 7 bases match TRBD1. This CDR3 has 15 amino acids. CDR1 is LGHDT and CDR2 is YNNKEL in the germline V gene (reference sequence). The trim removed 3 bases at V and 6 bases at J, leaving 5 bases unmatched. Written as DNA, the CDR3 is TGTGCCAGCAGCCACGGGACAGTCCTTAATTCACCCCTCCACTTT. Protein: CASSHGTVLNSPLHF.

The chain combines TRBV5-1 with TRBJ1-4; TRBD1 aligns across 9 bases. Germline trimming cut 4 bases from V and 8 bases from J; bases unmatched to any gene: 6. The CDR3 loop spans 14 amino acids. Germline CDR1 reads SGHRS; CDR2 reads YFSETQ. CDR3 sequence reads: CASSTGQGGEKLFF. The CDR3 coding sequence is TGCGCCAGCAGCACGGGACAGGGTGGGGAAAAACTGTTTTTT.